A single sample is the source of the 14 T cell receptor beta chains below, sequenced in a study of CD8+CD57+ T cells in acquired aplastic anemia. Whoever was chosen for sequencing had shown CD8+CD57+ cell expansion by flow cytometry. Both TCR beta VDJ combination and CDR3 sequence profiling were carried out. Genomic DNA was the template for this profiling. From the reads, TCRdb called clonotypes with MiXCR, one entry per CDR3 protein. The sample lists approximately 470,000 distinct CDR3 sequences; 25% to 40% were seen once. Specimen: sorted CD4+, CD8+, or CD8+CD57+ T cells (not recorded which) from PBMCs. All receptors derive from a human donor with aplastic anemia.

The rearrangement joins TRBV10-3 to TRBJ2-7, with TRBD2 identical over 10 bases. The J segment lost 4 bases and the V segment lost 8 bases, leaving 8 bases of the junction unmatched. The CDR3 length is 14 residues. Germline V gene sequence: CDR1 ENHRY, CDR2 SYGVKD. The CDR3 sequence is CAIRASGRPYEQYF. As DNA, the CDR3 is TGTGCCATCCGGGCTAGCGGGAGACCATACGAGCAGTACTTC.

This chain links TRBV6-1 with TRBJ1-2, with D unresolved. Germline V lookup: CDR1 MNHNS, CDR2 SASEGT. V gave up 8 bases and J gave up 7 bases, with 14 bases separating them. The length of the CDR3 is 12 residues. DNA of the CDR3: TGTGCCAGCGCAACCTTCAGGCGTGGCTACACCTTC. This sequence encodes CASATFRRGYTF.

This clonotype was found a few times. The J gene is TRBJ2-3, the V gene TRBV10-3; 7 nucleotides agree with TRBD1. In germline, CDR1 is ENHRY, CDR2 SYGVKD. The CDR3 is 19 amino acids. Trimming took 6 bases from V and 0 from J; bases not matched to a gene: 18. CDR3 protein: CAISPRAGTETTSTDTQYF. CDR3 bases: TGTGCCATCAGCCCTAGAGCCGGGACAGAAACTACTAGCACAGATACGCAGTATTTT.

This chain joins TRBV25-1 and TRBJ1-6, with 8 bases lining up with TRBD1. The CDR3 is 15 amino acids. The J segment lost 9 bases and the V segment lost 6 bases, leaving 10 bases of the junction unmatched. CDR1 and CDR2 from the germline V gene are MGHDK and SYGVNS. CDR3 coding DNA: TGTGCCAGCAGCGCCGGGACAGGCGACGGTTCACCCCTCCACTTT. It is translated as CASSAGTGDGSPLHF.

This clonotype was observed at least ten times. The chain recombines TRBV20-1 with TRBJ1-5; the D gene is possibly TRBD1 (5 bases). The V end lost 6 bases, the J end lost 0 bases, and 12 bases lay between the germline ends. The V gene's germline CDR1 is DFQATT and CDR2 SNEGSKA (reference sequence). This CDR3 region has 14 residues. CDR3 coding DNA: TGCAGTGCGACGCCAGGGAATAGCAATCAGCCCCAGCATTTT. It yields the protein CSATPGNSNQPQHF.

This clonotype showed up just a few times. V and J are TRBV10-3 and TRBJ2-7; D possibly uses TRBD1 or TRBD2 (5 bases each). Germline V lookup: CDR1 ENHRY, CDR2 SYGVKD. Trimming left V 4 bases short and J 3 bases short, with 10 bases between. The CDR3 is made up of 13 amino acids. The CDR3 coding sequence is TGTGCCATCAGTGCAAGAGGGGACTACGAGCAGTACTTC. Translated: CAISARGDYEQYF.

This chain connects TRBV24-1 to TRBJ1-2; the match to TRBD1 covers 8 bases. The CDR3 length is 14 residues. Germline CDR1 is KGHDR and CDR2 is SFDVKD. V was pared by 11 bases and J by 4 bases, with 11 bases of the junction left unmatched. The CDR3 DNA follows: TGTGCCAGCAGCATGTCGGGACAGGCCTATGGCTACACCTTC. Encoded protein: CASSMSGQAYGYTF.

The chain's CDR3 is CSTDVDGAFF. The CDR3 nucleotides are TGCAGCACCGATGTGGACGGAGCTTTCTTT. The chain links TRBV29-1 to TRBJ1-1; D gene ambiguous. CDR3 length: 10 amino acids. Trimming removed 8 bases at V and 10 bases at J, with 14 bases between. CDR1 is SQVTM and CDR2 is ANQGSEA in the germline V gene. Supplemented by reference TRBV29-1 and TRBJ1-1, the full variable domain reads SAVISQKPSRDICQRGTSLTIQCQVDSQVTMMFWYRQQPGQSLTLIATANQGSEATYESGFVIDKFPISRPNLTFSTLTVSNMSPEDSSIYLCSTDVDGAFFGQGTRLTVV.

Notes on this clonotype: Here the CDR3 omits its conserved ending phenylalanine or tryptophan, so a read error is the likely source. V and J are TRBV7-2 and TRBJ2-5; weak D call: TRBD1 (5 bases). The CDR3 is 16 residues long. In germline, CDR1 is SGHTA, CDR2 FQGNSA. Deletions cut 1 base from V and 1 base from J, with 13 bases between. The CDR3 is CASSLVLSGSQETQYS. In DNA, the CDR3 is TGTGCCAGCAGCTTAGTATTATCAGGGTCCCAAGAGACCCAGTACTCC.

V is TRBV12-3 or TRBV12-4 and J is TRBJ2-7; D possibly corresponds to TRBD2 (6 bases). This CDR3 is 15 amino acids long. Trimming cost V 1 base and J 4 bases, with 14 bases left between them. In DNA form, the CDR3 reads TGTGCCAGCAGTTTAGGGGGCGGAGGAGGGTACGAGCAGTACTTC. It encodes CASSLGGGGGYEQYF.

Only a few counts were recorded for this clonotype. This chain connects TRBV24-1 to TRBJ2-1; 8 bases match TRBD1. The CDR3 contains 15 residues. CDR1 KGHDR and CDR2 SFDVKD come from the germline V gene. J was trimmed by 6 bases and V by 1 base; bases with no gene match: 4. In DNA, the CDR3 is TGTGCCACCAGTGATTTAGTACAGGGGGTCAATGAGCAGTTCTTC. Residues: CATSDLVQGVNEQFF.

Ten or more counts support this clonotype. The chain combines TRBV2 with TRBJ2-1; no reliable D call. V was shortened by 6 bases and J by 2 bases, with 8 bases between the two germline ends. From germline, CDR1 is SNHLY and CDR2 FYNNEI. CDR3 size: 13 residues. The CDR3 DNA reads TGTGCCAGCAGAGACTTCACCTACAATGAGCAGTTCTTC. Its protein is CASRDFTYNEQFF.

The chain is built from TRBV14 and TRBJ2-1; 7 bases are a match to TRBD1. Germline lookup yields CDR1 SGHDN and CDR2 FVKESK. This CDR3 has 16 amino acids. After removal of 0 bases from V and 2 bases from J, the junction contained 4 bases not matched to a gene. The CDR3 sequence: CASSQETGRTYNEQFF. The CDR3 DNA reads as TGTGCCAGCAGCCAAGAGACAGGGCGGACCTACAATGAGCAGTTCTTC.

In its sample, this clonotype was seen many times. J is TRBJ1-4 and V is TRBV2; weak D call: TRBD1 (6 bases). CDR3 length equals 15 residues. The V gene lost 8 bases and the J gene lost 3 bases, with 16 bases spanning the gap. Germline V gene data show CDR1 as SNHLY and CDR2 as FYNNEI. The CDR3 sequence: CASGGTTGPNEKLFF. CDR3 DNA: TGTGCCAGCGGGGGAACGACAGGCCCTAATGAAAAACTGTTTTTT.